Listed below are T cell receptor beta chains from one sample, sequenced in a study of blood T cell repertoires in COVID-19. Using immunoSEQ multiplex PCR, the repertoire was profiled, and TCRdb retains in-frame clones only, with some absent. Of roughly 200,000 clones listed, roughly nine tenths are singletons. Material: PBMCs or T cells enriched from blood (not recorded which). These receptors were taken from a woman between 45 and 60 years old in a cohort exposed to, infected with or recovered from COVID-19 (not recorded which). The CDR3 runs from the conserved cysteine through the conserved F or W. D genes are given only for firm matches. Clone size appears in some rows only: once, few, many, or a class for an expanded clone.

clone size | J gene | D gene | V gene | CDR3 protein | CDR3 DNA
. | TRBJ2-3 | . | TRBV3-1/TRBV3-2 | CASSHLQGAGARDTQYF | TGTGCCAGCAGCCACCTACAGGGTGCGGGGGCTAGAGATACGCAGTATTTT
. | TRBJ2-1 | TRBD2 | TRBV11-3 | CASSLLAGSGEQFF | TGTGCCAGCAGCTTACTAGCGGGGAGTGGTGAGCAGTTCTTC
. | TRBJ1-1 | . | TRBV9 | CASSPFEGAREAFF | TGTGCCAGCAGCCCCTTTGAAGGGGCTAGGGAAGCTTTCTTT
. | TRBJ1-1 | TRBD1 | TRBV24-1 | CATSNRGDTEAFF | TGTGCCACCAGCAACAGGGGGGACACTGAAGCTTTCTTT
. | TRBJ2-2 | . | TRBV12-5 | CASGLYRASGELFF | TGTGCTAGTGGCCTGTACAGGGCCAGCGGGGAGCTGTTTTTT
once | TRBJ1-3 | . | TRBV7-3 | CASSPTTGAGNTIYF | TGTGCCAGCAGCCCGACGACAGGTGCTGGAAACACCATATATTTT
. | TRBJ1-2 | . | TRBV3-1/TRBV3-2 | CASSQLEGYTF | TGTGCCAGCAGCCAACTCGAGGGCTACACCTTC
. | TRBJ2-1 | . | TRBV27 | CASSTTQGPYIYNEQFF | TGTGCCAGCAGTACCACACAGGGCCCCTACATCTACAATGAGCAGTTCTTC
. | TRBJ2-3 | TRBD1 | TRBV5-1 | CASSPGQSTDTQYF | TGCGCCAGCAGCCCGGGACAGTCCACAGATACGCAGTATTTT
. | TRBJ2-7 | TRBD1 | TRBV7-2 | CASSRPGTGYEQYF | TGTGCCAGCAGCCGCCCCGGGACAGGCTACGAGCAGTACTTC
. | TRBJ1-2 | TRBD1 | TRBV7-8 | CASSLRAGGDYGYTF | TGTGCCAGCAGCTTAAGGGCAGGGGGCGACTATGGCTACACCTTC
. | TRBJ2-2 | . | TRBV9 | CASSVGETGELFF | TGTGCCAGCAGCGTAGGTGAGACCGGGGAGCTGTTTTTT
. | TRBJ1-6 | TRBD1 | TRBV19 | CASNRGQTNSPLHF | TGTGCCAGTAATCGGGGACAGACTAATTCACCCCTCCACTTT
few | TRBJ1-2 | . | TRBV7-3 | CASSPMGGRLRGYTF | TGTGCCAGCAGCCCCATGGGGGGGCGGCTTAGGGGCTACACCTTC
. | TRBJ1-6 | . | TRBV19 | CASNPRASSYNSPLHF | TGTGCCAGTAACCCCAGGGCGAGCTCCTATAATTCACCCCTCCACTTT
. | TRBJ1-6 | TRBD1 | TRBV18 | CASSPGTGVSPLHF | TGTGCCAGCTCACCCGGTACAGGGGTTTCACCCCTCCACTTT
. | TRBJ2-2 | . | TRBV7-3 | CASSRGQTTTGELFF | TGTGCCAGCAGCCGTGGACAGACTACCACCGGGGAGCTGTTTTTT
. | TRBJ2-3 | TRBD1 | TRBV5-1 | CASSPPDGTADTQYF | TGCGCCAGCAGCCCCCCAGACGGGACAGCAGATACGCAGTATTTT
. | TRBJ1-1 | . | TRBV5-6 | CASRYRRGGWSEAFF | TGTGCCAGCAGGTACAGACGAGGGGGATGGTCGGAAGCTTTCTTT
. | TRBJ1-1 | . | TRBV4-3 | CASSQEGTIGEAFF | TGCGCCAGCAGCCAAGAGGGTACCATCGGGGAAGCTTTCTTT
few | TRBJ1-1 | . | TRBV28 | CASSLSYISNTEAFF | TGTGCCAGCAGTTTATCGTACATTTCGAACACTGAAGCTTTCTTT